Below are 21 T cell receptor beta chains sequenced from a single sample in a study of T cells in Graves' hyperthyroidism and ophthalmopathy. RNA transcripts served as the template for amplifying TCR beta CDR3 regions. The HTBI primer set served for first-round RT-PCR of the TCR CDR3. TCRdb reprocessed the multiplex PCR reads with MiXCR, giving one entry per CDR3 protein. The data contain about 660,000 distinct CDR3 sequences, 45% of them singletons. Sequencing was performed on peripheral blood or thyroid tissue (not recorded which). The receptors here all came from an adult man with Graves' disease, either hyperthyroidism or ophthalmopathy (not recorded which).

Note on this clonotype: At one of its ends the junction is not consistent with the germline gene, which may arise from a read error. The rearrangement uses TRBV7-9 and TRBJ1-4; a possible D gene is TRBD1 (6 bases). From germline, CDR1 is SEHNR and CDR2 FQNEAQ (reference sequence). The CDR3 extends over 14 amino acids. The DNA for the CDR3 is TGCGCCAGCACCCTGACAGGCCTTAATGAAAAACTGTTTTTT. Amino acids: CASTLTGLNEKLFF.

This clonotype was found many times. The J gene is TRBJ1-3, the V gene TRBV20-1, with 8 bases matching TRBD1. Germline CDR1 DFQATT, CDR2 SNEGSKA (reference sequence). The CDR3 runs 13 residues. J lost 4 bases, V lost 7 bases, and 6 bases had no gene match. For the CDR3, the DNA is TGCAGTGTCCGACAGGGGATGGGAAACACCATATATTTT. Its protein product is CSVRQGMGNTIYF.

This clonotype appeared a few times. The V call is TRBV20-1, the J call TRBJ2-7; D may be TRBD2 (6 bases). The CDR3 contains 13 residues. Germline V gives CDR1 DFQATT, CDR2 SNEGSKA (reference sequence). The V end was cut by 2 bases, the J end by 3 bases, with 11 bases between. CDR3 residues: CSARITAGYEQYF. The CDR3 region has the DNA TGCAGTGCTAGAATTACAGCGGGCTACGAGCAGTACTTC.

This clonotype was detected many times. V usage is TRBV2 and J usage is TRBJ2-2, with 7 bases that match TRBD2. V trimming: 6 bases; J trimming: 5 bases; junction bases outside the gene matches: 3. Germline V gene data show CDR1 as SNHLY and CDR2 as FYNNEI. The CDR3 contains 13 residues. Here the CDR3 DNA reads TGTGCCAGCAGAACTAGCGAGACCGGGGAGCTGTTTTTT. Encoded protein: CASRTSETGELFF.

This rearrangement joins TRBV2 to TRBJ2-5, with D possibly called TRBD1 or TRBD2 (6 bases each). Looked up from germline, CDR1 is SNHLY and CDR2 is FYNNEI. Deletions cut 5 bases from V and 5 bases from J, with 15 bases between. The CDR3 is 14 amino acids. CDR3 amino acids: CASSRGTTYETQYF. CDR3 nucleotide sequence: TGTGCCAGCAGTCGGGGGACAACCTACGAGACCCAGTACTTC.

This clonotype was counted ten times or more. In DNA form, the CDR3 reads TGTGCCAGCAGCTTAGGCGCCAGGGCTGGGGCCAACGTCCTGACTTTC. Translating it yields CASSLGARAGANVLTF. The genes are TRBV7-2 and TRBJ2-6, with a tentative D call TRBD1 (5 bases). V was pared by 1 base and J by 2 bases, with 9 bases between. Germline-derived CDR1 and CDR2 are SGHTA and FQGNSA. The CDR3 is 16 residues long.

This clonotype was observed once. The gene calls are TRBV6-5 and TRBJ1-5; TRBD1 might be the D (5 bases). Looked up from germline, CDR1 is MNHEY and CDR2 is SVGAGI. Trimming shortened V by 4 bases and J by 7 bases, and 17 bases separated the two germline ends. This CDR3 contains 15 residues. The CDR3 here is CASSLLGGAPQPQHF. CDR3 bases: TGTGCCAGCAGTTTACTTGGAGGGGCACCACAGCCCCAGCATTTT.

This clonotype showed up many times. The genes are TRBV7-9 and TRBJ1-1; D is perhaps TRBD1 (6 bases). From germline, CDR1 is SEHNR and CDR2 FQNEAQ (reference sequence). Between the trimmed V and J ends, which lost 6 bases and 11 bases, there was a span of 16 bases. The CDR3 totals 12 residues. The CDR3 DNA reads TGTGCCAGCAGTCCTAGCGACAGGTCGGCTTTCTTT. This gives the protein CASSPSDRSAFF.

The chain is built from TRBV20-1 and TRBJ1-1, with 10 bases lining up with TRBD1. The length of the CDR3 is 14 residues. After removal of 2 bases from V and 14 bases from J, the junction contained 14 bases not matched to a gene. Germline lookup yields CDR1 DFQATT and CDR2 SNEGSKA (reference sequence). CDR3 sequence (DNA): TGCAGTGCTAGAACCGGGACAGGGGACAATGAGCAGTTCTTT. Translation gives CSARTGTGDNEQFF.

The chain links TRBV20-1 to TRBJ1-1; TRBD1 is a possible D gene (6 bases). This CDR3 spans 16 amino acids. Germline V gene lookup returns CDR1 DFQATT and CDR2 SNEGSKA (reference sequence). Trimming left V 3 bases short and J 2 bases short, with 19 bases between. The CDR3 DNA follows: TGCAGTGCTAGGTATAGGGGGGGGGGGTTAAACACTGAAGCTTTCTTT. Translation gives CSARYRGGGLNTEAFF.

The chain employs TRBV9 and TRBJ1-1; 7 nucleotides agree with TRBD1. Germline CDR1 reads SGDLS; CDR2 reads YYNGEE. This CDR3 is 15 amino acids long. The J segment lost 0 bases and the V segment lost 6 bases, leaving 8 bases of the junction unmatched. The CDR3 DNA reads TGTGCCAGCACCGAGACAGGGTACTTGAACACTGAAGCTTTCTTT. This codes for CASTETGYLNTEAFF. The whole variable domain, remainder taken from reference TRBV9 and TRBJ1-1, is DSGVTQTPKHLITATGQRVTLRCSPRSGDLSVYWYQQSLDQGLQFLIQYYNGEERAKGNILERFSAQQFPDLHSELNLSSLELGDSALYFCASTETGYLNTEAFFGQGTRLTVV.

This clonotype came up many times. The V and J genes are TRBV12-3 or TRBV12-4 and TRBJ1-5, with D possibly TRBD1 on 5 matching bases. V lost 6 bases, J lost 6 bases, and 12 bases lay in between. This CDR3 comprises 13 residues. CDR3 coding DNA: TGTGCCAGCAGGGGACGGGAAGGTCAGCCCCAGCATTTT. Its protein product is CASRGREGQPQHF.

V is TRBV7-9 and J is TRBJ1-5; 9 bases line up with TRBD1. This CDR3 contains 15 residues. The J segment lost 6 bases and the V segment lost 6 bases, leaving 9 bases of the junction unmatched. Germline-derived CDR1 and CDR2 are SEHNR and FQNEAQ (reference sequence). The CDR3 coding sequence is TGTGCCAGCAGTGTTACAGGGGGCGAGGGTCAGCCCCAGCATTTT. This sequence encodes CASSVTGGEGQPQHF.

Written as DNA, the CDR3 is TGTGCCAGTAGTATGAAAGGTGGAGACCCAGCCTACGAGCAGTACTTC. It specifies CASSMKGGDPAYEQYF. The chain joins TRBV19 to TRBJ2-7, with no clear D. The V gene's germline CDR1 is LNHDA and CDR2 SQIVND (reference sequence). The V and J ends lost 3 bases and 2 bases respectively, with 17 bases between them. The CDR3 loop spans 16 amino acids.

This clonotype was recorded many times. This rearrangement joins TRBV20-1 to TRBJ1-1; maybe TRBD1 (5 bases). V was shortened by 5 bases and J by 7 bases, with 14 bases between the two germline ends. CDR3 length: 12 residues. Germline loops: CDR1 DFQATT, CDR2 SNEGSKA (reference sequence). The CDR3, as DNA: TGCAGTGCTTATCAAAGGGGATTTGAAGCTTTCTTT. Translating gives CSAYQRGFEAFF.

This clonotype was observed a handful of times. This sequence joins TRBV7-8 and TRBJ2-2; D is undetermined. The CDR3 is made up of 15 amino acids. Germline CDR1 reads SGHVS; CDR2 reads FQNEAQ. Trimming left V 5 bases short and J 3 bases short, with 13 bases between. The CDR3 DNA follows: TGTGCCAGCAGCCAAGAAACACAGTACACCGGGGAGCTGTTTTTT. This sequence encodes CASSQETQYTGELFF.

On this clonotype: Since a much larger clone is just one base distant, this may be a read error. The V call is TRBV24-1, the J call TRBJ1-2; D unclear. Trimming left V 9 bases short and J 5 bases short, with 0 bases between. This CDR3 is built from 8 residues. Looked up from germline, CDR1 is KGHDR and CDR2 is SFDVKD. CDR3 bases: TGTGCCACCTATGGCTACACCTTC. This encodes CATYGYTF.

To note about this clonotype: A much larger clone is a single base away; this may be a read error. The J gene is TRBJ1-1, the V gene TRBV7-9, with no clear D. This CDR3 region has 13 residues. Trimming left V 5 bases short and J 1 base short, with 8 bases between. Germline CDR1 and CDR2: SEHNR and FQNEAQ (reference sequence). CDR3 amino acids: CASSHDPNTEAFF. The CDR3 DNA reads TGTGCCAGCAGCCACGACCCGAACACTGAAGCTTTCTTT.

The chain links TRBV7-2 to TRBJ1-5; D not certain. The germline gives CDR1 SGHTA, CDR2 FQGNSA. V lost 5 bases and J lost 2, with 13 bases in between. The CDR3 is made up of 15 amino acids. This chain's CDR3 is CASSRGREGNQPQHF. The CDR3 nucleotides read TGTGCCAGCAGCCGTGGGCGGGAGGGCAATCAGCCCCAGCATTTT.

In its sample, this clonotype was seen a few times. This rearrangement joins TRBV19 to TRBJ1-5; TRBD1 matches 9 bases. Per germline, CDR1 LNHDA and CDR2 SQIVND (reference sequence). The J segment lost 7 bases and the V segment lost 5 bases, leaving 12 bases of the junction unmatched. This CDR3 is 16 amino acids long. CDR3 nucleotide sequence: TGTGCCAGTAGTGAGTCCCACAGGGGGCTGGACCAGCCCCAGCATTTT. Amino acids: CASSESHRGLDQPQHF.

The chain recombines TRBV7-9 with TRBJ2-7, with 7 bases matching TRBD1. This CDR3 contains 14 residues. Germline CDR1 is SEHNR and CDR2 is FQNEAQ (reference sequence). V dropped 3 bases and J dropped 5; count of bases not matched to a gene: 7. DNA for the CDR3: TGTGCCAGCAGCTTGGCCAGGGGGTTCAACGAGCAGTACTTC. It yields the protein CASSLARGFNEQYF.